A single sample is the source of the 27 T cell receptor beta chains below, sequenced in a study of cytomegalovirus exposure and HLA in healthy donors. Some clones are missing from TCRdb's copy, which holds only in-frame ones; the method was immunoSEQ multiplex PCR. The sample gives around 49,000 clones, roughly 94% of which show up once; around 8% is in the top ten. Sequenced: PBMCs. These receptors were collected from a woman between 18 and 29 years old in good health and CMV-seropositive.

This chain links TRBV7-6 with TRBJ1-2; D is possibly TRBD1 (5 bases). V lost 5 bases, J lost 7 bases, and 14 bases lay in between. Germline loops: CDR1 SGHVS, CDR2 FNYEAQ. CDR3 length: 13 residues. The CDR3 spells CASSQGYNVGYTF. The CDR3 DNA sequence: TGTGCCAGCAGCCAGGGCTATAACGTTGGCTACACCTTC.

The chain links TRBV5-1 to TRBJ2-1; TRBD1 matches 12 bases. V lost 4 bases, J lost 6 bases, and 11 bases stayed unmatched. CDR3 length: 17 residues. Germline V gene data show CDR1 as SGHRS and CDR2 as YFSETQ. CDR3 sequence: CASSPWAGQGAGNEQFF. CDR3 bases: TGCGCCAGCAGCCCGTGGGCGGGACAGGGGGCAGGCAATGAGCAGTTCTTC.

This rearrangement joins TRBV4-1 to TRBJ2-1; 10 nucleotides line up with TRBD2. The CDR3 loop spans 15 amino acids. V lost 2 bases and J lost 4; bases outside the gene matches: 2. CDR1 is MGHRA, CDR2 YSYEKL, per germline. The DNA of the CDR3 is TGCGCCAGCAGCCAAACTAGCGGGGCTTACAATGAGCAGTTCTTC. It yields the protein CASSQTSGAYNEQFF.

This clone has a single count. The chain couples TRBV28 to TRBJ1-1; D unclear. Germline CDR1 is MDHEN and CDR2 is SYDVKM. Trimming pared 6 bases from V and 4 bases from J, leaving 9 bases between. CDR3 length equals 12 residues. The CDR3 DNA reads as TGTGCCAGCAGCGCCCCGGGCACTGAAGCTTTCTTT. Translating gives CASSAPGTEAFF.

CDR3 amino acids: CASSLGPLGTGGASTDTQYF. CDR3 DNA: TGTGCCAGCAGCTTAGGACCCCTCGGAACAGGGGGCGCTAGCACAGATACGCAGTATTTT. The chain joins TRBV7-6 to TRBJ2-3, with TRBD1 identical over 9 bases. The germline V gene has CDR1 SGHVS and CDR2 FNYEAQ. The length of the CDR3 is 20 residues. The V segment lost 1 base and the J segment 0 bases; nucleotides outside the gene matches: 14.

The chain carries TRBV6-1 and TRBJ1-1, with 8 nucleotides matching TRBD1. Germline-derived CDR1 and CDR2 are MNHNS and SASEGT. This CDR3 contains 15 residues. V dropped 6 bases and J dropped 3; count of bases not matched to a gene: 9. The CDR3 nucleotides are TGTGCCAGCAGGGACAGGGTTTACGAGGACACTGAAGCTTTCTTT. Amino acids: CASRDRVYEDTEAFF.

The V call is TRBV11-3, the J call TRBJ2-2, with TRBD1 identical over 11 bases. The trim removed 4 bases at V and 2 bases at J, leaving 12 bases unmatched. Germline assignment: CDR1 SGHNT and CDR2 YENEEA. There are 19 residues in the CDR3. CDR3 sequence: CASSSINQGQGANTGELFF. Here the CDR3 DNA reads TGTGCCAGCAGCTCGATTAACCAAGGACAGGGGGCTAACACCGGGGAGCTGTTTTTT.

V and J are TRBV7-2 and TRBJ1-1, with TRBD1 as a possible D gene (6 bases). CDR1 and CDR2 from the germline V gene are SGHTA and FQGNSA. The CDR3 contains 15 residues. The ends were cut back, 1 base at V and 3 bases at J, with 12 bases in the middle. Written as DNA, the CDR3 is TGTGCCAGCAGCTTAGGGGGGGGCCGTCACACTGAAGCTTTCTTT. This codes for CASSLGGGRHTEAFF.

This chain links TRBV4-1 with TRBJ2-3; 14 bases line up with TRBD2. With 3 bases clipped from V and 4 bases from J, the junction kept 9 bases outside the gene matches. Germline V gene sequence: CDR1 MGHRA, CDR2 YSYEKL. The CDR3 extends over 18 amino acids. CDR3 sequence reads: CASSQGRLAGGPSDTQYF. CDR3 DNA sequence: TGCGCCAGCAGCCAGGGAAGACTAGCGGGAGGGCCCTCAGATACGCAGTATTTT.

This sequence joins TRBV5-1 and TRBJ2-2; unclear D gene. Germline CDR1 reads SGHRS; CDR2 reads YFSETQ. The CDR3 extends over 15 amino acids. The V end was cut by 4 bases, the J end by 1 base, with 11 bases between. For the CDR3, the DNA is TGCGCCAGCAGCCGCGGTGGTTTGAACACCGGGGAGCTGTTTTTT. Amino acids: CASSRGGLNTGELFF.

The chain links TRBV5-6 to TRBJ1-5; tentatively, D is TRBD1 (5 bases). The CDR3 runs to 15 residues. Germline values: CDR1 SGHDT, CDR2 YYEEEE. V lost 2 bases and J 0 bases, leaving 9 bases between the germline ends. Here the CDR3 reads CASSLKGPSNQPQHF. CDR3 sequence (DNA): TGTGCCAGCAGCTTAAAGGGGCCTAGCAATCAGCCCCAGCATTTT.

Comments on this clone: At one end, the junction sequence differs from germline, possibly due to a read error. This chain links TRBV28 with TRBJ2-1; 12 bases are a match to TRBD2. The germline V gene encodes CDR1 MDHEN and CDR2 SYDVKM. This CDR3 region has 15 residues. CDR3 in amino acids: CASSPSGRALRTNLF. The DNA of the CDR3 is TGTGCCAGCAGCCCTAGCGGGAGGGCTCTGAGGACTAATCTCTTC.

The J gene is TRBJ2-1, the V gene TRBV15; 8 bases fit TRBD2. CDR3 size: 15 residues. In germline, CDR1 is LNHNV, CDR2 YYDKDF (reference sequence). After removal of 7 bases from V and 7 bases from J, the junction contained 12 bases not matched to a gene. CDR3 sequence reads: CATKVESGSGNEQFF. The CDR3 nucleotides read TGTGCCACCAAAGTCGAAAGCGGGAGTGGGAATGAGCAGTTCTTC.

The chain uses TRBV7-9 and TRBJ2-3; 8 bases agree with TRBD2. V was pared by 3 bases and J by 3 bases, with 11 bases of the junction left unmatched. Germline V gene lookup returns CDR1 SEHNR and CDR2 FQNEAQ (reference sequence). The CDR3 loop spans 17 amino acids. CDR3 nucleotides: TGTGCCAGCAGCTTCGGGAGGGCCGATTATTGGACAGATACGCAGTATTTT. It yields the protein CASSFGRADYWTDTQYF.

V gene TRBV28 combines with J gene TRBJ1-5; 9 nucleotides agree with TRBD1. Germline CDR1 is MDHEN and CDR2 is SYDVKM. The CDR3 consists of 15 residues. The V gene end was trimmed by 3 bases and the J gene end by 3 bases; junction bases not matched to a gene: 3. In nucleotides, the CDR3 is TGTGCCAGCAGTTTGACAGGGGGAGACAATCAGCCCCAGCATTTT. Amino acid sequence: CASSLTGGDNQPQHF.

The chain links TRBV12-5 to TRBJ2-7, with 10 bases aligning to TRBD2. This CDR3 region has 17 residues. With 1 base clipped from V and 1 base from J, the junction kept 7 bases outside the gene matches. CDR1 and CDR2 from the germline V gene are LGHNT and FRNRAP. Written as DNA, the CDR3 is TGTGCTAGTGGTTTGGCGATGGATAGCGGGAGGTCCTACGAGCAGTACTTC. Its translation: CASGLAMDSGRSYEQYF.

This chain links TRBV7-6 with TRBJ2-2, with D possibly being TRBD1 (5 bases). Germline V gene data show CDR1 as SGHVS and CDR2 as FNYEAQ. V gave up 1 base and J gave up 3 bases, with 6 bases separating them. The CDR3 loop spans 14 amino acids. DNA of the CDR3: TGTGCCAGCAGCTTAGTACAGGACACCGGGGAGCTGTTTTTT. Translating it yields CASSLVQDTGELFF.

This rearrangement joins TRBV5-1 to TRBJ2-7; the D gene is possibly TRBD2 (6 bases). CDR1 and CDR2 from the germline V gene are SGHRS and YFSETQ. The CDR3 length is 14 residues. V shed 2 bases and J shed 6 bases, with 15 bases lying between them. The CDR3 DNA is TGCGCCAGCAGCTTTGGCGGGAATTTCCCCGAGCAGTACTTC. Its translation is CASSFGGNFPEQYF.

As DNA, the CDR3 is TGTGCCAGCAGCTGGTCCGGGACAGGGATCCCCCTCGGCCATGGCTACACCTTC. The encoded protein is CASSWSGTGIPLGHGYTF. The V call is TRBV5-6, the J call TRBJ1-2; TRBD1 aligns across 9 bases. Per the germline V gene, CDR1 is SGHDT and CDR2 is YYEEEE. The trim removed 3 bases at V and 6 bases at J, leaving 18 bases unmatched. The CDR3 runs 18 residues.

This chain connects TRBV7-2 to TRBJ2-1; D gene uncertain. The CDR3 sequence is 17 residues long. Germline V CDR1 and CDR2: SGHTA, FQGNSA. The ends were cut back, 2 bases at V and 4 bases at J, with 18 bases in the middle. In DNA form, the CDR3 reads TGTGCCAGCAGCTTATTCTGGGCTTCCGGCAATTACAATGAGCAGTTCTTC. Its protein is CASSLFWASGNYNEQFF.

CDR3 in DNA: TGTGCCAGCAGCTTTGCTTTGGCAGAAACCTATGGCTACACCTTC. Its protein is CASSFALAETYGYTF. The chain carries TRBV7-2 and TRBJ1-2; D unclear. This CDR3 spans 15 amino acids. V was pared by 3 bases and J by 4 bases, with 15 bases between. Germline-derived CDR1 and CDR2 are SGHTA and FQGNSA.

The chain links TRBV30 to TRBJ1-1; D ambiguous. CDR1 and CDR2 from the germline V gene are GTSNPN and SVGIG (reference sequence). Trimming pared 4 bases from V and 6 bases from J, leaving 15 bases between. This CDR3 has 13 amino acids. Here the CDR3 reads CAWTLPTPSEAFF. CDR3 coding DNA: TGTGCCTGGACACTTCCAACCCCCTCTGAAGCTTTCTTT.

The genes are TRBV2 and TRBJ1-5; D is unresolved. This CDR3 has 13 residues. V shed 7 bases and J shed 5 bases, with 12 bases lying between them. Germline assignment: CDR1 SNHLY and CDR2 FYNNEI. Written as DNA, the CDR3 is TGTGCCAGCAACGAAGCCCCGTATCAGCCCCAGCATTTT. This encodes CASNEAPYQPQHF. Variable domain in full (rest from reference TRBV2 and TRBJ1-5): EPEVTQTPSHQVTQMGQEVILRCVPISNHLYFYWYRQILGQKVEFLVSFYNNEISEKSEIFDDQFSVERPDGSNFTLKIRSTKLEDSAMYFCASNEAPYQPQHFGDGTRLSIL.

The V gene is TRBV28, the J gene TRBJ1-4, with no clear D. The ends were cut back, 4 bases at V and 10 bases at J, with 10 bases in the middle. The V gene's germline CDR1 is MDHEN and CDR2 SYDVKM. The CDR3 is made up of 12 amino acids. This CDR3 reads CASSSNLGKLFF. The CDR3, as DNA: TGTGCCAGCAGTTCTAACCTCGGAAAACTGTTTTTT.

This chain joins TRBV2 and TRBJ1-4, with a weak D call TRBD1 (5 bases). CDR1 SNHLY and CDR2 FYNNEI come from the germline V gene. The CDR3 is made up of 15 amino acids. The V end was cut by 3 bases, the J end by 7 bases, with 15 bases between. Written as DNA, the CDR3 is TGTGCCAGCAGTGAGTCAGGGCCAGGTCGTGAAAAACTGTTTTTT. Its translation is CASSESGPGREKLFF.

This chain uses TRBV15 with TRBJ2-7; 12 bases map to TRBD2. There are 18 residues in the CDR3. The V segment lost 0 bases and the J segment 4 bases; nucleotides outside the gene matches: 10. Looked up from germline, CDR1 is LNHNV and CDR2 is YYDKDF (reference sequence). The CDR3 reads CATSRETTSGSTSYEQYF. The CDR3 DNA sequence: TGTGCCACCAGCAGAGAGACGACTAGCGGGAGTACTTCTTACGAGCAGTACTTC.

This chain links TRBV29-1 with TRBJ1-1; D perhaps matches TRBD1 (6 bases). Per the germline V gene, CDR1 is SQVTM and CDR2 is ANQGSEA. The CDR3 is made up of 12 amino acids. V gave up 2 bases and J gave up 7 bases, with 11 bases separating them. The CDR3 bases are TGCAGCGTTGAAAGGGGGGGAGGTGAAGCTTTCTTT. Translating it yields CSVERGGGEAFF.